A single sample is the source of the 15 T cell receptor beta chains below, sequenced in a study of cytomegalovirus exposure and HLA in healthy donors. Profiling relied on immunoSEQ multiplex PCR, and the TCRdb table lists in-frame clones only, not all of them. The sample includes 150,000 to 200,000 clones, 80% to 85% of them seen just once. The sample was PBMCs. The source is a man between 25 and 39 years old in good health and CMV-seropositive.

J is TRBJ2-5 and V is TRBV9; 7 bases line up with TRBD1. CDR1 is SGDLS, CDR2 YYNGEE, per germline. After removal of 0 bases from V and 2 bases from J, the junction contained 1 base not matched to a gene. This CDR3 contains 14 residues. CDR3 amino acids: CASSVGGQQETQYF. The CDR3 bases are TGTGCCAGCAGCGTAGGGGGACAGCAAGAGACCCAGTACTTC.

This chain joins TRBV5-6 and TRBJ1-2, with D tentatively TRBD1 (5 bases). The CDR3 is 15 amino acids. From germline, CDR1 is SGHDT and CDR2 YYEEEE. V gave up 6 bases and J gave up 8 bases, with 23 bases separating them. CDR3 amino acids: CASTSFRERAIGYTF. The CDR3 DNA follows: TGTGCCAGCACCTCTTTCAGGGAAAGGGCTATCGGCTACACCTTC.

This clone was observed once. This chain links TRBV9 with TRBJ1-1, with D possibly TRBD1 on 5 matching bases. CDR1 SGDLS and CDR2 YYNGEE come from the germline V gene. The CDR3 is made up of 13 amino acids. Deletions cut 3 bases from V and 8 bases from J, with 14 bases between. CDR3 sequence: CASSAGQGGEAFF. The DNA for the CDR3 is TGTGCCAGCAGCGCCGGCCAGGGTGGCGAAGCTTTCTTT.

The chain combines TRBV6-6 with TRBJ2-1, with TRBD2 as a possible D gene (5 bases). CDR1 is MNHNY and CDR2 is SVGAGI in the germline V gene (reference sequence). V was cut by 6 bases and J by 6 bases, with 6 bases left in between. The CDR3 totals 11 residues. CDR3 loop: CASSGLNEQFF. The CDR3 nucleotides are TGTGCCAGCAGCGGACTCAATGAGCAGTTCTTC.

This rearrangement joins TRBV11-1 to TRBJ2-5; tentatively, D is TRBD2 (6 bases). Trimming stripped 8 bases from V and 0 bases from J, with 10 bases between. The CDR3 is made up of 13 amino acids. Looked up from germline, CDR1 is SGHAT and CDR2 is FQDESV (reference sequence). The DNA for the CDR3 is TGTGCCAGCGCAGGAGGGAACCAAGAGACCCAGTACTTC. Translated: CASAGGNQETQYF.

This chain connects TRBV28 to TRBJ2-5; possibly TRBD1 for D (5 bases). The V gene's germline CDR1 is MDHEN and CDR2 SYDVKM. CDR3 length: 13 residues. V lost 6 bases to trimming and J lost 0 bases, with 8 bases between them. The DNA of the CDR3 is TGTGCCAGCAGCCTAGGGGACCAAGAGACCCAGTACTTC. Its protein is CASSLGDQETQYF.

This clone came up a few times. The V call is TRBV28, the J call TRBJ1-1, with a tentative D call TRBD1 (6 bases). From germline, CDR1 is MDHEN and CDR2 SYDVKM. V was shortened by 6 bases and J by 4 bases, with 12 bases between the two germline ends. CDR3 length: 13 amino acids. CDR3 loop: CASSSDSSTEAFF. The CDR3, as DNA: TGTGCCAGCAGCTCGGACAGCTCCACTGAAGCTTTCTTT.

This clone appeared a few times. V and J are TRBV28 and TRBJ2-7, with D perhaps TRBD2 (6 bases). V dropped 8 bases and J dropped 5 bases, with 16 bases sitting between them. This CDR3 has 13 amino acids. Germline-derived CDR1 and CDR2 are MDHEN and SYDVKM. CDR3 nucleotides: TGTGCCAGCCATTTGGGGGGAGCGGACGAGCAGTACTTC. It codes for CASHLGGADEQYF. Full variable domain (rest looked up from reference TRBV28 and TRBJ2-7): DVKVTQSSRYLVKRTGEKVFLECVQDMDHENMFWYRQDPGLGLRLIYFSYDVKMKEKGDIPEGYSVSREKKERFSLILESASTNQTSMYLCASHLGGADEQYFGPGTRLTVT.

This clone occurred a few times. V is TRBV6-4 and J is TRBJ1-6, with unresolved D. CDR3 length: 15 residues. V shed 2 bases and J shed 4 bases, with 9 bases lying between them. Germline V lookup: CDR1 MRHNA, CDR2 SNTAGT. CDR3 residues: CASSDNTGYNSPLHF. CDR3 nucleotide sequence: TGTGCCAGCAGTGACAATACGGGGTATAATTCACCCCTCCACTTT.

The rearrangement joins TRBV27 to TRBJ1-2; TRBD1 agrees at 8 bases. Germline trimming cut 8 bases from V and 8 bases from J; bases unmatched to any gene: 13. This CDR3 spans 14 amino acids. CDR1 is MNHEY and CDR2 is SMNVEV in the germline V gene (reference sequence). CDR3 in amino acids: CASGATGTGGGYTF. In nucleotides, the CDR3 is TGTGCCAGCGGCGCTACCGGGACAGGAGGGGGCTACACCTTC.

The rearrangement links TRBV4-2 to TRBJ2-2, with D perhaps matching TRBD1 (6 bases). Germline V lookup: CDR1 LGHNA, CDR2 YNFKEQ. The CDR3 is 18 amino acids. With 1 base removed from V and 6 bases from J, the gap between germline ends came to 21 bases. The CDR3: CASSQGWSGGGEAGELFF. The CDR3, as DNA: TGTGCCAGCAGCCAAGGGTGGTCTGGGGGCGGCGAGGCCGGGGAGCTGTTTTTT.

This clone appeared a single time. The chain uses TRBV30 and TRBJ1-4; D gene unclear. This CDR3 has 12 amino acids. V was pared by 3 bases and J by 7 bases, with 9 bases between. Germline V lookup: CDR1 GTSNPN, CDR2 SVGIG (reference sequence). The CDR3 region is CAWRAPGEKLFF. The CDR3 nucleotides are TGTGCCTGGAGAGCGCCGGGTGAAAAACTGTTTTTT.

The rearrangement links TRBV29-1 to TRBJ2-7, with D possibly being TRBD1 (6 bases). Trimming removed 6 bases from V and 3 bases from J, with 9 bases in between. CDR1 SQVTM and CDR2 ANQGSEA come from the germline V gene. CDR3 length: 11 amino acids. The CDR3 is CSVLTGYEQYF. The CDR3 DNA is TGCAGCGTGTTGACAGGCTACGAGCAGTACTTC.

The gene calls are TRBV11-3 and TRBJ2-1; D is uncertain. In germline, CDR1 is SGHNT, CDR2 YENEEA. This CDR3 is built from 13 residues. Between the trimmed V and J ends, which lost 3 bases and 7 bases, there was a span of 10 bases. The chain's CDR3 is CASSLSLSNEQFF. CDR3 in DNA: TGTGCCAGCAGCTTGAGTTTGAGTAATGAGCAGTTCTTC.

The V call is TRBV5-3, the J call TRBJ2-7; 9 nucleotides match TRBD1. TRBV5-3 is classed as an ORF, of uncertain function. This CDR3 has 14 residues. Germline trimming cut 8 bases from V and 5 bases from J; bases unmatched to any gene: 11. Here the CDR3 reads CASSRGTGTDEQYF. CDR3 DNA: TGTGCCAGCAGCAGGGGGACAGGGACGGACGAGCAGTACTTC.